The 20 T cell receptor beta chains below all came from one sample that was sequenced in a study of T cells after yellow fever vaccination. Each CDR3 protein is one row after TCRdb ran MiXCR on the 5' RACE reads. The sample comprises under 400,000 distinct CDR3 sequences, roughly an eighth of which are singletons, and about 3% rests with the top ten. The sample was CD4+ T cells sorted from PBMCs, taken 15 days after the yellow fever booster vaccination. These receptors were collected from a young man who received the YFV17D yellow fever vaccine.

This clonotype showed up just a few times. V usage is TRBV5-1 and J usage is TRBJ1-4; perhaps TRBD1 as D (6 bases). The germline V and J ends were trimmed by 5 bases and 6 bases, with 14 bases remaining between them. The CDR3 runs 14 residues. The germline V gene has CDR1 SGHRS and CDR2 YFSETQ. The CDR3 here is CASRQGRRDEKLFF. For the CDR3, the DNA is TGCGCCAGCAGACAGGGACGGCGGGATGAAAAACTGTTTTTT.

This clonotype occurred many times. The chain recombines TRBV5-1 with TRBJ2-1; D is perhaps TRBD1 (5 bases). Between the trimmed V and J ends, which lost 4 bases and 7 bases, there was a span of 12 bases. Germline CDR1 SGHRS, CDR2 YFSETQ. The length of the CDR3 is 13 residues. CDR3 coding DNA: TGCGCCAGCAGCCTTGACCCAGGGAATGAGCAGTTCTTC. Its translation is CASSLDPGNEQFF.

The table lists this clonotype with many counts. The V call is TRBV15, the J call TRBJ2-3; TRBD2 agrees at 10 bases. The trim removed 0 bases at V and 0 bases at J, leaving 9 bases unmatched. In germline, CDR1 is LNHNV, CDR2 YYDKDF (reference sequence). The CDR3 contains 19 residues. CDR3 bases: TGTGCCACCAGCAGAGATCGGGCTAGCGGGGGCTATAGCACAGATACGCAGTATTTT. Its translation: CATSRDRASGGYSTDTQYF.

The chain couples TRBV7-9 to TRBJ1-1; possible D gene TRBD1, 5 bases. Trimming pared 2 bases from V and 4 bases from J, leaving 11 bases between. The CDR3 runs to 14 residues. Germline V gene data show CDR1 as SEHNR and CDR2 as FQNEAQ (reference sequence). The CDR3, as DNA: TGTGCCAGCAGCTTACTGTCGGGGCCCACTGAAGCTTTCTTT. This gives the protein CASSLLSGPTEAFF.

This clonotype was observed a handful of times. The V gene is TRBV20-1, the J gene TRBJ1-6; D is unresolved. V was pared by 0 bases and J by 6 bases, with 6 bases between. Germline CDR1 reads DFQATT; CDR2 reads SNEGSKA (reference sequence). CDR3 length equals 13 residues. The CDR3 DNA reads TGCAGTGCTAGAGATCACAGTAATTCACCCCTCCACTTT. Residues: CSARDHSNSPLHF.

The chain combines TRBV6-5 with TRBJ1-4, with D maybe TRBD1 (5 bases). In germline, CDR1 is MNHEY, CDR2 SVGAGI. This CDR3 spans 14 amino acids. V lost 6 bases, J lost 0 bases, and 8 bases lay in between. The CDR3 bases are TGTGCCAGCAGACTGACAGCAACTAATGAAAAACTGTTTTTT. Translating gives CASRLTATNEKLFF.

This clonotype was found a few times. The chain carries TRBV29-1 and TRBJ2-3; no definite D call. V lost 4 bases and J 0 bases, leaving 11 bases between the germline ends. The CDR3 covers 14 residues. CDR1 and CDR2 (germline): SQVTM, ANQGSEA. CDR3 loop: CSVGLAPSTDTQYF. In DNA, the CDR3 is TGCAGCGTTGGACTCGCGCCTAGCACAGATACGCAGTATTTT.

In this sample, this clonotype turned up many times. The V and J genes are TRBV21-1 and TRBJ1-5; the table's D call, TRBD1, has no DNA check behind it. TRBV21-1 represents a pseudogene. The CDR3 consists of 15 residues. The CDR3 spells CASIPGTGFNQPQHF. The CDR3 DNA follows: TGTGCCAGCATCCCCGGGACAGGGTTCAATCAGCCCCAGCATTTT.

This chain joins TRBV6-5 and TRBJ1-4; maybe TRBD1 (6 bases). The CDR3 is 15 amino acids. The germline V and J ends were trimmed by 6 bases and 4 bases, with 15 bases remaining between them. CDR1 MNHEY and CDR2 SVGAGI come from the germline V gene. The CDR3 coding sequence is TGTGCCAGCAGAACAGGGTGGGGGAATAATGAAAAACTGTTTTTT. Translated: CASRTGWGNNEKLFF.

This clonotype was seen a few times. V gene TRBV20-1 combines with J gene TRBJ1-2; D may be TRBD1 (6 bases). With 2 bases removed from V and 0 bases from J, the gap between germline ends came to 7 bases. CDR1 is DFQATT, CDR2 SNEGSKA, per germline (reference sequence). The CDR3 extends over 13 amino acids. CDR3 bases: TGCAGTGCTAGACCAGGGGCTAACTATGGCTACACCTTC. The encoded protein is CSARPGANYGYTF.

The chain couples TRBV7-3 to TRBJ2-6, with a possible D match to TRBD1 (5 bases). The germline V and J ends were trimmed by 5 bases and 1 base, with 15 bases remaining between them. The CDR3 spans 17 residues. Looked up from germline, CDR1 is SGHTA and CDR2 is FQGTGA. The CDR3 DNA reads TGTGCCAGCAGCCCCCCGTGGCAGGGATCTGGGGCCAACGTCCTGACTTTC. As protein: CASSPPWQGSGANVLTF.

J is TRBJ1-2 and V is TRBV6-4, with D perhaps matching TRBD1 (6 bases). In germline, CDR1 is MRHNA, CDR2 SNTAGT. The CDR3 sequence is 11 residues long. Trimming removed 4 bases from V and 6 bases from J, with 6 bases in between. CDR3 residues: CASSAGDGYTF. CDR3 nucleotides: TGTGCCAGCAGTGCAGGGGATGGCTACACCTTC.

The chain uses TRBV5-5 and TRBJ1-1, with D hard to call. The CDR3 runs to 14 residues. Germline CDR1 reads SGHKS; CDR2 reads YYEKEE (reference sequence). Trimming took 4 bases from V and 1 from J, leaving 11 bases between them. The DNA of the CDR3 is TGTGCCAGCAGCCTTTCGGCCTCGAACACTGAAGCTTTCTTT. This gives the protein CASSLSASNTEAFF.

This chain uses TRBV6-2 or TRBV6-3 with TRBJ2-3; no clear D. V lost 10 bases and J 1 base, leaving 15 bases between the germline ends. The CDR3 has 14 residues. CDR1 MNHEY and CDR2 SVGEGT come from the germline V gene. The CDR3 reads CATLWAGGTDTQYF. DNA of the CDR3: TGTGCCACACTCTGGGCCGGTGGCACAGATACGCAGTATTTT.

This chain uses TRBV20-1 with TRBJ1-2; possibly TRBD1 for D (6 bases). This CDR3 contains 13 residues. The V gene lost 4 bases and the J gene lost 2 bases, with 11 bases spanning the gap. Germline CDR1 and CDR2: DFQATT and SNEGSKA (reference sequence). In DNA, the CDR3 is TGCAGTGCTACCACTACAGGGAACTATGGCTACACCTTC. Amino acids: CSATTTGNYGYTF.

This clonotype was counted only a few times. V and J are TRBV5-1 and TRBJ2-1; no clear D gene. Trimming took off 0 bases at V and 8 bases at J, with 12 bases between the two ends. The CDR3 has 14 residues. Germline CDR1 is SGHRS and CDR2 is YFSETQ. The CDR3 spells CASSLDPGRDEQFF. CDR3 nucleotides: TGCGCCAGCAGCTTGGATCCGGGTCGGGATGAGCAGTTCTTC. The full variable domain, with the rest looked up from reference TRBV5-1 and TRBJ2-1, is KAGVTQTPRYLIKTRGQQVTLSCSPISGHRSVSWYQQTPGQGLQFLFEYFSETQRNKGNFPGRFSGRQFSNSRSEMNVSTLELGDSALYLCASSLDPGRDEQFFGPGTRLTVL.

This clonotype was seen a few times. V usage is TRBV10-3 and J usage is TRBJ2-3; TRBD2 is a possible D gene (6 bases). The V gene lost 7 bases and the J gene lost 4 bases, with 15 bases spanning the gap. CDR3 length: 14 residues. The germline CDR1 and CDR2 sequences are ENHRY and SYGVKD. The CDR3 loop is CAIKPGLSPDTQYF. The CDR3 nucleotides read TGTGCCATCAAACCGGGACTTAGTCCAGATACGCAGTATTTT.

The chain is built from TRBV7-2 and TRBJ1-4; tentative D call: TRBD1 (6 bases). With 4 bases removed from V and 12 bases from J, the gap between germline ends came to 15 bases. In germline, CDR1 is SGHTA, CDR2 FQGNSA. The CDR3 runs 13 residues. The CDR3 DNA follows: TGTGCCAGCAGCTCGACAACAGGGACGGAACTGTTTTTT. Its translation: CASSSTTGTELFF.

The chain's CDR3 is CASSLGQGLIYSYNEQFF. CDR3 DNA sequence: TGTGCCAGCAGCTTAGGACAGGGCCTCATTTACTCCTACAATGAGCAGTTCTTC. This chain connects TRBV7-9 to TRBJ2-1, with 7 bases lining up with TRBD1. The CDR3 is 18 amino acids. Losses at the gene ends were 1 base for V and 0 bases for J; bases not matched to a gene: 9. Germline lookup yields CDR1 SEHNR and CDR2 FQNEAQ (reference sequence).

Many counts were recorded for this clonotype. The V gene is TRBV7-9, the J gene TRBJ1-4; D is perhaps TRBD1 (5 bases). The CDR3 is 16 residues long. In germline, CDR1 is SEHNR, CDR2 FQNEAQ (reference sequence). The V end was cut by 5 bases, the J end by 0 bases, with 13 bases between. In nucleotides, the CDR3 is TGTGCCAGCAGCAGGGGACGGGCCTCAACTAATGAAAAACTGTTTTTT. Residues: CASSRGRASTNEKLFF.